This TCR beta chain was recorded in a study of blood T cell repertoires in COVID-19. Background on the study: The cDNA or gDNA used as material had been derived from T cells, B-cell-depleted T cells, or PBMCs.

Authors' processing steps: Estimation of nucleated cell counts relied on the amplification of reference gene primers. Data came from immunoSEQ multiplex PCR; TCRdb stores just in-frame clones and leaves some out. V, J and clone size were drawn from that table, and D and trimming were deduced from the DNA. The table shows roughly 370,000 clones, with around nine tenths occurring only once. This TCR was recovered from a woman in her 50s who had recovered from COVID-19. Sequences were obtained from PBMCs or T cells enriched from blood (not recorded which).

CDR3 in amino acids: CASSLDGQAPYNEQFF. The CDR3 DNA is TGTGCCAGCAGCTTAGATGGACAAGCTCCCTACAATGAGCAGTTCTTC. The chain is built from TRBV11-3 and TRBJ2-1; weak D call: TRBD1 (5 bases). V lost 0 bases, J lost 2 bases, and 11 bases lay in between. The germline CDR1 and CDR2 sequences are SGHNT and YENEEA. The CDR3 is 16 residues long.